The T cell receptor (beta chain) described here comes from a study of pediatric ulcerative colitis. Study-wide results and caveats: Compared with controls, ulcerative colitis showed greater blood-rectum clone sharing. A couple of patients' blood samples yielded substantially fewer templates.

Germline V gene lookup returns CDR1 SNHLY and CDR2 FYNNEI. The length of the CDR3 is 15 residues. Trimming shortened V by 6 bases and J by 9 bases, and 18 bases separated the two germline ends. Of note for this clone: The target antigen is unknown.

The protocol was immunoSEQ multiplex PCR, while the TCRdb copy is restricted to in-frame clones and leaves out a portion. The table includes tens of thousands of clones, 60% to 85% detected once. Rectal tissue came from one to two pinch biopsies taken at colonoscopy. Source material: gut tissue. The receptor comes from a girl aged 10-17 years with moderate ulcerative colitis. The V and J genes are TRBV2 and TRBJ1-6, with D unresolved. CDR3 region: CASRKEGYRTSPLHF. DNA of the CDR3: TGTGCCAGCAGGAAAGAAGGTTATAGAACTTCACCCCTCCACTTT.